This T cell receptor beta chain was found in a study of response to subunit inactivated influenza vaccine. This clonotype was found a few times. Its antigen is unknown. Study findings and constraints: It was the authors' suggestion that each seasonal influenza vaccination recruits few new T cells.

Trimming removed 3 bases from V and 2 bases from J, with 11 bases in between. The CDR3 contains 14 residues. Germline V lookup: CDR1 SGDLS, CDR2 YYNGEE. TCRdb called the RT-PCR reads again in MiXCR, with one record for every CDR3 protein. The sample shows hundreds of thousands of distinct CDR3 sequences, under 20% of them seen only once. The sequencing here drew on PBMCs from blood, taken less than 6 days after vaccination. This clonotype originated in a man between 45 and 60 years old who received an inactivated influenza vaccine. The chain couples TRBV9 to TRBJ2-5; D remains ambiguous. CDR3 amino acids: CASSESLGQETQYF. The CDR3 nucleotides are TGTGCCAGCAGCGAGAGCCTTGGGCAAGAGACCCAGTACTTC.